This T cell receptor beta chain appears in the sequencing data of a study of blood T cells in healthy people across ages. Trimming stripped 0 bases from V and 5 bases from J, with 10 bases between. Germline CDR1 and CDR2: SGHTA and FQGTGA. The CDR3 spans 15 residues. A second PCR, run for roughly 7 to 12 cycles, used a sample-barcoded 5' primer plus a J-beta primer mix. TCRdb redid the calling of the 5' RACE reads with MiXCR, one entry per CDR3 protein. The table lists 750,000 to 850,000 distinct CDR3 sequences, around 25% of them singletons, with more than 3% in the top ten. Total RNA was extracted at no less than 5.5 micrograms per sample. The same sample was also studied in work on T cells of mothers and their children.

The clonotype originates from a boy aged 5 to 17 in good health. The chain employs TRBV7-3 and TRBJ2-2, with unresolved D. Sequencing used blood. The CDR3 region is CASSLTATGTGELFF. The CDR3 DNA reads TGTGCCAGCAGCTTAACGGCAACCGGGACCGGGGAGCTGTTTTTT. Drawing the rest from reference TRBV7-3 and TRBJ2-2, the complete variable domain is GAGVSQTPSNKVTEKGKYVELRCDPISGHTALYWYRQSLGQGPEFLIYFQGTGAADDSGLPNDRFFAVRPEGSVSTLKIQRTERGDSAVYLCASSLTATGTGELFFGEGSRLTVL.